The rows below give T cell receptor beta chains drawn from one sample of a study of blood T cells in healthy people across ages. A single record per CDR3 protein comes from TCRdb applying MiXCR to the 5' RACE reads. The sample has roughly 900,000 distinct CDR3 sequences, more than 25% seen once; the top ten hold roughly 17%. Sequencing was performed on blood. These receptors all stem from a woman of 80 years or more in good health. Each CDR3 is given with its conserved first and last residue. A D gene is named only where the DNA matches it firmly. The listing skips clone size in some rows; elsewhere it reads once, few, many or a size class.

TRBV30	TRBJ2-3	NA	NA	CARSVQGTDTQYF	TGTGCCCGGAGTGTACAGGGAACAGATACGCAGTATTTT
TRBV7-2	TRBJ2-5	TRBD1	many	CASSLELGQGARETQYF	TGTGCCAGCAGCTTAGAGCTAGGACAGGGGGCGCGGGAGACCCAGTACTTC
TRBV7-2	TRBJ1-2	TRBD1	many	CASSFHRGGTGRNYGYTF	TGTGCCAGCAGCTTCCACCGAGGCGGGACAGGGCGGAACTATGGCTACACCTTC
TRBV5-1	TRBJ1-2	TRBD1	many	CAPGDRGKKANYGYTF	TGCGCCCCCGGGGACAGGGGAAAAAAAGCTAACTATGGCTACACCTTC
TRBV5-1	TRBJ1-2	NA	NA	CAISLVAGSYGYTF	TGCGCCATCAGCTTGGTGGCTGGGTCCTATGGCTACACCTTC
TRBV10-3	TRBJ2-5	TRBD2	few	CAISVDGGGETQYF	TGTGCCATCAGTGTTGATGGGGGAGGGGAGACCCAGTACTTC
TRBV7-9	TRBJ1-2	NA	once	CASSSDIIYGYTF	TGTGCCAGCAGCTCGGACATAATCTATGGCTACACCTTC
TRBV14	TRBJ2-1	TRBD2	NA	CASSQEISSGGYNEQFF	TGTGCCAGCAGCCAAGAGATTAGTAGCGGGGGCTACAATGAGCAGTTCTTC
TRBV21-1	TRBJ2-1	NA	many	CASSIRATGGTNEQFF	TGTGCCAGCAGCATTCGCGCAACGGGAGGAACAAATGAGCAGTTCTTC
TRBV12-3/TRBV12-4	TRBJ1-5	NA	NA	CASSVWGDGYQPQHF	TGTGCCAGCAGTGTTTGGGGGGACGGATATCAGCCCCAGCATTTT
TRBV15	TRBJ1-6	NA	few	CATSRELGSNSPLHF	TGTGCCACCAGCAGAGAGTTGGGTTCTAATTCACCCCTCCACTTT
TRBV29-1	TRBJ2-1	TRBD2	NA	CSVEGTGLAGGGQFF	TGCAGCGTTGAAGGGACGGGACTAGCGGGAGGAGGGCAGTTCTTC
TRBV20-1	TRBJ1-1	NA	few	CSASKIKPGLNTEAFF	TGCAGTGCTAGTAAGATCAAGCCAGGGCTGAACACTGAAGCTTTCTTT
TRBV15	TRBJ2-1	NA	NA	CATSRVAGSYSEQFF	TGTGCCACCAGCAGAGTCGCCGGCAGCTACAGTGAGCAGTTCTTC
TRBV29-1	TRBJ2-3	NA	many	CSVEEAGGADTQYF	TGCAGCGTTGAAGAGGCGGGTGGGGCAGATACGCAGTATTTT
TRBV5-5	TRBJ2-7	NA	many	CASSFVGWDEQYF	TGTGCCAGCAGCTTCGTCGGGTGGGACGAGCAGTACTTC
TRBV5-1	TRBJ1-1	NA	NA	CASSLSSLRDTEAFF	TGCGCCAGCAGCTTGTCCTCGCTACGCGACACTGAAGCTTTCTTT
TRBV7-3	TRBJ2-4	NA	NA	CASSLRGGDSLRGQYF	TGTGCCAGCAGCTTAAGGGGGGGGGACAGCCTACGTGGGCAGTACTTC
TRBV5-1	TRBJ1-4	NA	NA	CASSANRVLRGEKLFF	TGCGCCAGCAGCGCCAACCGGGTTCTTCGGGGTGAAAAACTGTTTTTT
TRBV20-1	TRBJ1-4	TRBD1	NA	CSARDRGMVTNEKLFF	TGCAGTGCTAGGGACAGGGGCATGGTAACTAATGAAAAACTGTTTTTT
TRBV7-9	TRBJ1-6	NA	many	CASSLPTGGGSPLHF	TGTGCCAGCAGCTTACCGACCGGGGGCGGTTCACCCCTCCACTTT
TRBV2	TRBJ2-7	NA	NA	CASSETLNPLYEQYF	TGTGCCAGCAGTGAAACCCTAAACCCCCTCTACGAGCAGTACTTC
TRBV20-1	TRBJ2-3	TRBD2	many	CSARIGGAFTDTQYF	TGCAGTGCTAGAATCGGGGGGGCCTTTACAGATACGCAGTATTTT
TRBV7-2	TRBJ2-1	NA	NA	CASSLAAAGGYNEQFF	TGTGCCAGCAGCTTAGCAGCGGCAGGGGGGTACAATGAGCAGTTCTTC
TRBV11-2	TRBJ2-5	TRBD1	NA	CATRDRGAGETQYF	TGTGCCACCAGGGACAGGGGCGCGGGAGAGACCCAGTACTTC
TRBV7-2	TRBJ2-5	NA	few	CASSLAGRREAQYF	TGTGCCAGCAGCTTAGCAGGGAGAAGAGAGGCCCAGTACTTC
TRBV4-2	TRBJ2-3	NA	NA	CASSVDMGRSGTQYF	TGTGCCAGCAGCGTCGACATGGGACGAAGTGGTACGCAGTATTTT
TRBV11-3	TRBJ2-2	NA	few	CASSPNYPGELFF	TGTGCCAGCAGCCCCAATTATCCCGGGGAGCTGTTTTTT
TRBV7-2	TRBJ1-4	TRBD1	few	CASSVRHRDRNEKLFF	TGTGCCAGCAGCGTACGTCACCGGGACAGAAATGAAAAACTGTTTTTT
TRBV7-9	TRBJ1-2	NA	once	CASSSGLGQDGYTF	TGTGCCAGCAGCTCCGGACTGGGTCAGGATGGCTACACCTTC
TRBV7-2	TRBJ1-5	TRBD1	many	CASSRRAGGEQPQHF	TGTGCCAGCAGCCGAAGGGCAGGGGGCGAACAGCCCCAGCATTTT
TRBV28	TRBJ2-7	NA	NA	CASSLIGLVAEQYF	TGTGCCAGCAGTTTAATCGGCCTCGTTGCCGAGCAGTACTTC
TRBV7-9	TRBJ2-5	NA	NA	CASSWMEGPRIF	TGTGCCAGCAGCTGGATGGAAGGACCCAGAATTTTC
TRBV20-1	TRBJ1-1	NA	many	CSASGAHSSMNTEAFF	TGCAGTGCTAGTGGGGCTCACAGCAGCATGAACACTGAAGCTTTCTTT
TRBV21-1	TRBJ2-4	NA	many	CASSKGRQGLAKNIQYF	TGTGCCAGCAGCAAGGGCAGACAGGGGCTAGCCAAAAACATTCAGTACTTC
TRBV6-2/TRBV6-3	TRBJ2-1	NA	many	CASSLRLRGAHHNEQFF	TGTGCCAGCAGTTTACGTCTCCGGGGGGCACACCATAATGAGCAGTTCTTC
TRBV20-1	TRBJ2-2	TRBD2	NA	CSARPGGAGTGELFF	TGCAGTGCTAGACCCGGGGGGGCGGGCACCGGGGAGCTGTTTTTT
TRBV7-2	TRBJ2-5	NA	many	CASSLERVKVTQYF	TGTGCCAGCAGCTTAGAGAGGGTCAAGGTGACCCAGTACTTC
TRBV10-3	TRBJ1-6	NA	NA	CAISERDSRGPLHF	TGTGCCATCAGTGAACGGGACTCGAGAGGACCCCTCCACTTT
TRBV4-2	TRBJ2-6	TRBD1	NA	CASSQASTGDGANVLTF	TGTGCCAGCAGCCAGGCCTCGACAGGGGACGGGGCCAACGTCCTGACTTTC
TRBV11-2	TRBJ2-1	NA	many	CASSFGARMGNEQFF	TGTGCCAGCAGCTTCGGCGCCAGAATGGGGAATGAGCAGTTCTTC
TRBV27	TRBJ1-1	NA	NA	CASSLLKGGYTEAFF	TGTGCCAGCAGTTTACTTAAGGGCGGATACACTGAAGCTTTCTTT
TRBV28	TRBJ2-7	NA	many	CASSPRLALREQYF	TGTGCCAGCAGCCCCCGGTTAGCTTTACGCGAGCAGTACTTC
TRBV12-3/TRBV12-4	TRBJ2-1	TRBD2	NA	CASSLVVAGTNEQFF	TGTGCCAGCAGTTTAGTCGTAGCGGGAACCAATGAGCAGTTCTTC